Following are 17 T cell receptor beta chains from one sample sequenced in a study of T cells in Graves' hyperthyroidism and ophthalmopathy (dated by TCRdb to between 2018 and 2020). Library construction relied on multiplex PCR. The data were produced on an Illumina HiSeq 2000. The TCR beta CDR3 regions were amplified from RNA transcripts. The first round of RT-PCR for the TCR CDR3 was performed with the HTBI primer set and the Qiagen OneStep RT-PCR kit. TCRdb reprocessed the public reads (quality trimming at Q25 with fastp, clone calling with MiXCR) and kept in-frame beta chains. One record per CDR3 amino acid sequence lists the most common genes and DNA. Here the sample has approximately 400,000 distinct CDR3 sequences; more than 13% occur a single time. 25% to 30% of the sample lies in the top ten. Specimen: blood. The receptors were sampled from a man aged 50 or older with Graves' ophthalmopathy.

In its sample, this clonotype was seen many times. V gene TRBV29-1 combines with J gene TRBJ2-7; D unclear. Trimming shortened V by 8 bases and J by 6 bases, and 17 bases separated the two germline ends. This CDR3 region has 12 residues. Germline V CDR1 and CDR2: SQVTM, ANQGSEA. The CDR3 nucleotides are TGCAGCTCCCGTGATGCGTGGGGCGAGCAGTACTTC. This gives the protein CSSRDAWGEQYF.

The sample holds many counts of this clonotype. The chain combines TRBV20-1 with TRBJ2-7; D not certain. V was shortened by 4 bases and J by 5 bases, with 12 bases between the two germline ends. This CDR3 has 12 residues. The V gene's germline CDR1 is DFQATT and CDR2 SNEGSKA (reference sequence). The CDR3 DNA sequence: TGCAGTGCTACTCCCAGGATCGACGAGCAGTACTTC. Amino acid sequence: CSATPRIDEQYF.

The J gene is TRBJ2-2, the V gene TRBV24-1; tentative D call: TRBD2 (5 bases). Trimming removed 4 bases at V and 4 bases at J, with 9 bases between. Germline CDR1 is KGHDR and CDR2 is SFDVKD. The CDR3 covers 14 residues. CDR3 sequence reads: CATSEAGSTGELFF. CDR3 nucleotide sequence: TGTGCCACCAGTGAGGCGGGTTCCACCGGGGAGCTGTTTTTT.

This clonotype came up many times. This chain's CDR3 is CAWSVRGTGTEKLFF. In nucleotides, the CDR3 is TGTGCCTGGAGTGTTAGGGGGACAGGGACTGAAAAACTGTTTTTT. The rearrangement joins TRBV30 to TRBJ1-4; TRBD1 aligns across 9 bases. With V trimmed by 0 bases and J by 7 bases, 6 bases remained unmatched. Germline CDR1 is GTSNPN and CDR2 is SVGIG (reference sequence). The CDR3 is 15 residues long.

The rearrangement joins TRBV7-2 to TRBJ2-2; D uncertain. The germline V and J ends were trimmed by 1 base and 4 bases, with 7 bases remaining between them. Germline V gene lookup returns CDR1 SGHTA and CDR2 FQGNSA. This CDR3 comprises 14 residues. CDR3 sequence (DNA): TGTGCCAGCAGCTTAGGGCTAATCACCGGGGAGCTGTTTTTT. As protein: CASSLGLITGELFF.

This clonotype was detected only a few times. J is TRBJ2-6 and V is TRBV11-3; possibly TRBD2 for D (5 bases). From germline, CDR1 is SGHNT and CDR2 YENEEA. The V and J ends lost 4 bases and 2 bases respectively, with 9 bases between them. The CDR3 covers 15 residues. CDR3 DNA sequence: TGTGCCAGCAGCTACCCCGGGGCTGGGGCCAACGTCCTGACTTTC. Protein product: CASSYPGAGANVLTF.

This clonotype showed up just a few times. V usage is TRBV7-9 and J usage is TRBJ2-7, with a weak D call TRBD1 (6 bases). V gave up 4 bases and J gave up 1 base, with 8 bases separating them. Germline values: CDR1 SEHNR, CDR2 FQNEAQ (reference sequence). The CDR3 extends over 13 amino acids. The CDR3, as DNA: TGTGCCAGCAGCTCAGGGGAGTCCTACGAGCAGTACTTC. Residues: CASSSGESYEQYF.

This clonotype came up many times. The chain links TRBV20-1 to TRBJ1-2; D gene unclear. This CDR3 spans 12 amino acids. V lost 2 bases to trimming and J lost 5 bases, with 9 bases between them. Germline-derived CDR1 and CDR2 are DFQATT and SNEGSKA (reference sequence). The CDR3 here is CSARKVRYGYTF. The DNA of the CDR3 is TGCAGTGCTAGAAAGGTTCGGTATGGCTACACCTTC.

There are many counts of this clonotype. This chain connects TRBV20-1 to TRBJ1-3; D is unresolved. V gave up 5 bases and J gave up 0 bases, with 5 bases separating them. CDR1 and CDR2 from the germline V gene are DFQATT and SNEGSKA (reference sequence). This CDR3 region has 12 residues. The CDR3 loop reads CSAAYSGNTIYF. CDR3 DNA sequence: TGCAGTGCTGCCTACTCTGGAAACACCATATATTTT.

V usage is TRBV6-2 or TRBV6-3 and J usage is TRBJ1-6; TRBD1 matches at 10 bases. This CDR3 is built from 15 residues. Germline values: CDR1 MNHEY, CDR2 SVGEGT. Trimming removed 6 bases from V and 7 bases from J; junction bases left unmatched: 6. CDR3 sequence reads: CASRKTGGRNSPLHF. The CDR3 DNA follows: TGTGCCAGCAGAAAGACAGGGGGCCGGAATTCACCCCTCCACTTT.

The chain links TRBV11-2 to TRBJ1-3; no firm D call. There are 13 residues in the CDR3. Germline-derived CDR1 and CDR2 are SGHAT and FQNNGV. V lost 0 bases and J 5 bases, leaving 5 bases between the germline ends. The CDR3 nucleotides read TGTGCCAGCAGCTTAGATCGGAGAAACACCATATATTTT. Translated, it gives CASSLDRRNTIYF.

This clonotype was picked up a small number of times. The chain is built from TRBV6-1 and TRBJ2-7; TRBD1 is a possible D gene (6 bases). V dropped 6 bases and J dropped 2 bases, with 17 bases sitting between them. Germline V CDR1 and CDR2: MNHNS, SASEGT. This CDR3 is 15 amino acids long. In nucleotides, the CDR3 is TGTGCCAGCAGGCCTAGGGGGATGGTGGCCTACGAGCAGTACTTC. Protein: CASRPRGMVAYEQYF.

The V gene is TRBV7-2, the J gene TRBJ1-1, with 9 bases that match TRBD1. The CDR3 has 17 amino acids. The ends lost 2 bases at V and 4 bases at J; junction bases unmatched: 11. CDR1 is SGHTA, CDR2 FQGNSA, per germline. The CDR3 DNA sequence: TGTGCCAGCAGCTTATTCGTCCTGGGACAGGGTGGCACTGAAGCTTTCTTT. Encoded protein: CASSLFVLGQGGTEAFF. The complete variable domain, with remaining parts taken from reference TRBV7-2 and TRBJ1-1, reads GAGVSQSPSNKVTEKGKDVELRCDPISGHTALYWYRQSLGQGLEFLIYFQGNSAPDKSGLPSDRFSAERTGGSVSTLTIQRTQQEDSAVYLCASSLFVLGQGGTEAFFGQGTRLTVV.

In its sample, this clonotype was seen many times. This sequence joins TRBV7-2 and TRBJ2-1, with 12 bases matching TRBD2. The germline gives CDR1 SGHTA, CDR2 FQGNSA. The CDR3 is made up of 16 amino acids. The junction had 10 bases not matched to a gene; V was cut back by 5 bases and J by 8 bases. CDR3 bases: TGTGCCAGCAGCGCGACTAGCGGGAGAATATTCGATGAGCAGTTCTTC. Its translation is CASSATSGRIFDEQFF.

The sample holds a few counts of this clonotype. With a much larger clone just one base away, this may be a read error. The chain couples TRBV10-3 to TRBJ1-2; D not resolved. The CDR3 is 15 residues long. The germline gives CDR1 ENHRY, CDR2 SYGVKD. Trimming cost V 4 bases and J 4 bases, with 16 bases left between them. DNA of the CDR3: TGTGCCATCAGTGGGTCACCCGGGGATATCTATGGCTACACCTTC. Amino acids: CAISGSPGDIYGYTF.

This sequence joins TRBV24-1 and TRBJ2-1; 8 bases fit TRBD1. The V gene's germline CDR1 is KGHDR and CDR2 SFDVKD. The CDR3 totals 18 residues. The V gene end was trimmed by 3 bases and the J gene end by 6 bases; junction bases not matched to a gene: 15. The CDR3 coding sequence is TGTGCCACCAGTGATATAGCAGGGGGCTTGAAACTCGTCAATGAGCAGTTCTTC. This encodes CATSDIAGGLKLVNEQFF.

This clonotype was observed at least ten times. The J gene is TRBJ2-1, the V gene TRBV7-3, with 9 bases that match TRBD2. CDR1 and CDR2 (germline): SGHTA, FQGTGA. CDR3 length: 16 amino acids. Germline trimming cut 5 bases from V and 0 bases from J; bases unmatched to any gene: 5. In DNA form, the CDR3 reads TGTGCCAGCAGCCCTGGAGCGGGAGGCTCCTACAATGAGCAGTTCTTC. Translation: CASSPGAGGSYNEQFF. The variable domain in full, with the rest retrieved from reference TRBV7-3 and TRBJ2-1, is GAGVSQTPSNKVTEKGKYVELRCDPISGHTALYWYRQSLGQGPEFLIYFQGTGAADDSGLPNDRFFAVRPEGSVSTLKIQRTERGDSAVYLCASSPGAGGSYNEQFFGPGTRLTVL.